The present TCR beta chain was sequenced within a study of blood T cell repertoires in COVID-19. About the research overall: Italy, Spain and the United States were the sources of the convalescent and acute COVID-19 samples. Sources were T cells, B-cell-depleted T cells, or PBMCs; the material itself was cDNA or gDNA.

V was trimmed by 6 bases and J by 4 bases, leaving 6 bases between them. Germline V gene data show CDR1 as SNHLY and CDR2 as FYNNEI. The CDR3 sequence is 11 residues long. Study processing details: Reference gene primer amplification gave nucleated cell count estimates. The table came from immunoSEQ multiplex PCR; TCRdb's copy has only in-frame clones and leaves some out. D and trimming come from the DNA, and the V and J calls and clone size come from that table. The sample has 110,000 to 150,000 clones; 65% to 90% are singletons. The sample was peripheral blood. The rearrangement uses TRBV2 and TRBJ2-5, with D hard to call. This receptor was obtained from a human donor in a cohort sampled during active COVID-19. CDR3 amino acids: CASRSIETQYF. The CDR3 DNA is TGTGCCAGCAGGTCTATAGAGACCCAGTACTTC.